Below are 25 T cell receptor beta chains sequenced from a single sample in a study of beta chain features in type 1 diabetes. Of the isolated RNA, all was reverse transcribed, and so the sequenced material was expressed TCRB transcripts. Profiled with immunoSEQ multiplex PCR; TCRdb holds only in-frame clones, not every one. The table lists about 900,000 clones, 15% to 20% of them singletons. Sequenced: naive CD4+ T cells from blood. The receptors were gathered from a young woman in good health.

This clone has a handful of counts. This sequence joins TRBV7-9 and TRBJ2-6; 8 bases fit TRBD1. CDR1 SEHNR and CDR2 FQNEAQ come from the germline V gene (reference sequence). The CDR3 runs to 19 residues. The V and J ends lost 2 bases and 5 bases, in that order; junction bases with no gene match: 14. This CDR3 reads CASSLLGQGARQRANVLTF. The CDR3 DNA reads TGTGCCAGCAGCTTACTCGGGCAGGGGGCTCGACAGAGGGCCAACGTCCTGACTTTC.

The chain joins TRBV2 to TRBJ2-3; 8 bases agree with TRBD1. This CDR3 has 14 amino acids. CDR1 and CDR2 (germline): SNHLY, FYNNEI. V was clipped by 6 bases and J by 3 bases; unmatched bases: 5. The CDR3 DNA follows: TGTGCCAGCAGCAAGGACAGGGTGACAGATACGCAGTATTTT. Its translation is CASSKDRVTDTQYF.

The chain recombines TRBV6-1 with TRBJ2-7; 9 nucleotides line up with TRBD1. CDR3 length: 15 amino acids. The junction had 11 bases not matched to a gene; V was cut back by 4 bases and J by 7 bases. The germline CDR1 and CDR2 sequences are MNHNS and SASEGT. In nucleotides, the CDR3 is TGTGCCAGCAGTGTCATGAGGGTGGGACAGGGAGAGCAGTACTTC. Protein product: CASSVMRVGQGEQYF.

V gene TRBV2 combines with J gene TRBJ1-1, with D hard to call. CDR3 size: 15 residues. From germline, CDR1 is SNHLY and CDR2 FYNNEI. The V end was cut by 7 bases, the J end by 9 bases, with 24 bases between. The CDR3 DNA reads TGTGCCAGCACCCTAGAGGCAGGTTCGGGCTTCCAAGCTTTCTTT. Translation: CASTLEAGSGFQAFF.

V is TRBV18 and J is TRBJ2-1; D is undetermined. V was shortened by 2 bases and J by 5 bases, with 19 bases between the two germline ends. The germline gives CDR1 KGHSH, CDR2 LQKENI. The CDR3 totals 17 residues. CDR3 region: CASSPRSQSVTHNEQFF. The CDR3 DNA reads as TGTGCCAGCTCACCAAGGTCCCAGAGCGTGACGCACAATGAGCAGTTCTTC.

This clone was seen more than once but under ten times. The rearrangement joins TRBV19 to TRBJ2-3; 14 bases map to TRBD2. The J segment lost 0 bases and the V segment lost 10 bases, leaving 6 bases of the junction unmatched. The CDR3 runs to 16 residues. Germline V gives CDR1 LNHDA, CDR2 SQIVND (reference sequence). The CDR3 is CATARLAGGSTDTQYF. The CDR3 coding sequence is TGTGCCACCGCACGACTAGCGGGAGGGAGCACAGATACGCAGTATTTT.

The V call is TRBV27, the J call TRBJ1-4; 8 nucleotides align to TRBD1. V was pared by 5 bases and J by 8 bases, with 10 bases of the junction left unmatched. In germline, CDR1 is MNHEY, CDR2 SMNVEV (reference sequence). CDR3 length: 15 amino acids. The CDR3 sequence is CASSSQGAGEEKLFF. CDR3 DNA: TGTGCCAGCAGTAGTCAGGGGGCGGGAGAGGAAAAACTGTTTTTT.

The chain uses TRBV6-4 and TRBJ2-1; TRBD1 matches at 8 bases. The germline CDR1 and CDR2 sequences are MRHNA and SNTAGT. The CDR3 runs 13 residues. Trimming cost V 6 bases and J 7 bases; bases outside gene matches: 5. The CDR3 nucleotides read TGTGCCAGCAGCCGGGACAGGTATAATGAGCAGTTCTTC. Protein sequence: CASSRDRYNEQFF.

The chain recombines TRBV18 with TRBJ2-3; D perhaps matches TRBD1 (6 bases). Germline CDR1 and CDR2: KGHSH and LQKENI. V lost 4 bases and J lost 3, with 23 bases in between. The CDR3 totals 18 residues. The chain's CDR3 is CASSRGQRGLKGTDTQYF. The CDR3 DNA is TGTGCCAGCTCACGAGGACAGCGAGGGCTAAAAGGGACAGATACGCAGTATTTT.

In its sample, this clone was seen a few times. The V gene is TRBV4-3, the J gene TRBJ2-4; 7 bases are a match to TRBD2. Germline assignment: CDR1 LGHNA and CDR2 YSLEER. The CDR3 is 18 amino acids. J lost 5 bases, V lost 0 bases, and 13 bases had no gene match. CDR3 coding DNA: TGCGCCAGCAGCCAAGAAGCCCCGGGGAGGGGAAAACAAAACATTCAGTACTTC. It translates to CASSQEAPGRGKQNIQYF.

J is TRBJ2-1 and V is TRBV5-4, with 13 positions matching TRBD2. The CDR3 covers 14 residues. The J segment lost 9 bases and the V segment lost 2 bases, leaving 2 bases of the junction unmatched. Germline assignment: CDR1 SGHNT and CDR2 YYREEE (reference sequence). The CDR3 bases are TGTGCCAGCAGCTTCGGACTAGCGGGGGCTGAGCAGTTCTTC. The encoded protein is CASSFGLAGAEQFF.

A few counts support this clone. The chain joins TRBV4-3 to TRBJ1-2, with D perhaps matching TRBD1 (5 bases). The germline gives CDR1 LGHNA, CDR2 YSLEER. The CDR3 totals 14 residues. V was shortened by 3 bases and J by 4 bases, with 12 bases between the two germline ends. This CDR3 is CASSQEIRVYGYTF. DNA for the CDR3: TGCGCCAGCAGCCAGGAAATCAGGGTCTATGGCTACACCTTC.

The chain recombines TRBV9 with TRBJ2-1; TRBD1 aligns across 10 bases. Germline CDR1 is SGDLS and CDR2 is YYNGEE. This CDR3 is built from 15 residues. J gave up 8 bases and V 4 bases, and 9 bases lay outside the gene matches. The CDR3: CASSMQTGGVDEQFF. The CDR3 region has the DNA TGTGCCAGCAGCATGCAGACAGGGGGCGTAGATGAGCAGTTCTTC.

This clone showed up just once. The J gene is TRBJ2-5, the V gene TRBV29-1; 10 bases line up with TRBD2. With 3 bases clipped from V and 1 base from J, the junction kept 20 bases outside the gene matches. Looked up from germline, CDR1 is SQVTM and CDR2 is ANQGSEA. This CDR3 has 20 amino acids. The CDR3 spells CSVDRLSWLAGDVIQETQYF. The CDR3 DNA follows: TGCAGCGTTGACAGGTTATCTTGGCTAGCGGGAGACGTGATCCAAGAGACCCAGTACTTC. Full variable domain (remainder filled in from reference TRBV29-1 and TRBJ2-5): SAVISQKPSRDICQRGTSLTIQCQVDSQVTMMFWYRQQPGQSLTLIATANQGSEATYESGFVIDKFPISRPNLTFSTLTVSNMSPEDSSIYLCSVDRLSWLAGDVIQETQYFGPGTRLLVL.

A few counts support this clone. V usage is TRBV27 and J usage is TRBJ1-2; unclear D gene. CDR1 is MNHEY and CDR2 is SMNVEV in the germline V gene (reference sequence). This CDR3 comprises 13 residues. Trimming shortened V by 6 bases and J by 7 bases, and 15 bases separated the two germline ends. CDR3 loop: CASRGFGWFGYTF. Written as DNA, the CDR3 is TGTGCCAGCAGGGGGTTCGGGTGGTTTGGCTACACCTTC.

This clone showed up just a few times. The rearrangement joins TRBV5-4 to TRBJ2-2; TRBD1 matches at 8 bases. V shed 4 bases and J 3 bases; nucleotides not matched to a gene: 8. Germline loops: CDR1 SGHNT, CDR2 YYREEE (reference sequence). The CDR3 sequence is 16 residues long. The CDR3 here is CASSGGTGRYTGELFF. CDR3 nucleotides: TGTGCCAGCAGCGGTGGGACAGGACGATACACCGGGGAGCTGTTTTTT.

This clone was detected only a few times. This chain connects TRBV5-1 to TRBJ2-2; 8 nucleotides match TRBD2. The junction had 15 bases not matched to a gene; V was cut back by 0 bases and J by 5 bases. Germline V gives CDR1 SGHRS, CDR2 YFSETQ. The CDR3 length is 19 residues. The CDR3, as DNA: TGCGCCAGCAGCTTGGCCGAACGGGAGGGCCGGATATGGACCGGGGAGCTGTTTTTT. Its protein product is CASSLAEREGRIWTGELFF. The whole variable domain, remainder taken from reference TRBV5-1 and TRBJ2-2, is KAGVTQTPRYLIKTRGQQVTLSCSPISGHRSVSWYQQTPGQGLQFLFEYFSETQRNKGNFPGRFSGRQFSNSRSEMNVSTLELGDSALYLCASSLAEREGRIWTGELFFGEGSRLTVL.

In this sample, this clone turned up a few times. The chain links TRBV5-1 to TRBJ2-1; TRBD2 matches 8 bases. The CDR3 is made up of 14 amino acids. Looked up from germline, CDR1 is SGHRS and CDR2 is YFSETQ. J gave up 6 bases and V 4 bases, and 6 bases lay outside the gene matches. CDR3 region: CASSLWTSSNEQFF. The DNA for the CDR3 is TGCGCCAGCAGCCTGTGGACTAGCAGCAATGAGCAGTTCTTC.

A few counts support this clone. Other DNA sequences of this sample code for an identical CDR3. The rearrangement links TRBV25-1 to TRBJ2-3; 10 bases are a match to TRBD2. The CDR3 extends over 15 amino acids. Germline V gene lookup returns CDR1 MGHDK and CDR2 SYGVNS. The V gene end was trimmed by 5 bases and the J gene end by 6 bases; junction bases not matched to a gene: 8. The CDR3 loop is CASSRLAGVGDTQYF. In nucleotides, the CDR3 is TGTGCCAGCAGTCGTCTAGCGGGAGTGGGGGATACGCAGTATTTT.

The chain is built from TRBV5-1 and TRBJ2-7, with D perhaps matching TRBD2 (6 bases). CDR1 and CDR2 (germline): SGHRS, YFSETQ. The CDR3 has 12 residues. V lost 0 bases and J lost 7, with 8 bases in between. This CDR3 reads CASSLEAGEQYF. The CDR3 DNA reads TGCGCCAGCAGCTTGGAGGCGGGGGAGCAGTACTTC.

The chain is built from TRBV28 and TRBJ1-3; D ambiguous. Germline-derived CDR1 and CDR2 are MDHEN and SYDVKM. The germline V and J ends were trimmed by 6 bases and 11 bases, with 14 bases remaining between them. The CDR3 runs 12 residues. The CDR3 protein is CASRNPAEAIYF. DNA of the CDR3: TGTGCCAGCAGGAACCCAGCGGAGGCCATATATTTT.

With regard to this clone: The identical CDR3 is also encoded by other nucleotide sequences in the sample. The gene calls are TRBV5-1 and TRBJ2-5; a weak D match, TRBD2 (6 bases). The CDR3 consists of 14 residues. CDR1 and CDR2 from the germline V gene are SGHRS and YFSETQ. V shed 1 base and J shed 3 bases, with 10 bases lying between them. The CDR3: CASSLSPGEETQYF. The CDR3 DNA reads TGCGCCAGCAGCTTGTCCCCGGGAGAAGAGACCCAGTACTTC.

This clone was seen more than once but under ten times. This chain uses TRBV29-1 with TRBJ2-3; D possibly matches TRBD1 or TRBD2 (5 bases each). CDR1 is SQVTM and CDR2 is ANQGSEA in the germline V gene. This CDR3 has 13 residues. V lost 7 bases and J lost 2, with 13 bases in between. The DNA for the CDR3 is TGCAGCGGCAGCCGGGACCACACAGATACGCAGTATTTT. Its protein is CSGSRDHTDTQYF.

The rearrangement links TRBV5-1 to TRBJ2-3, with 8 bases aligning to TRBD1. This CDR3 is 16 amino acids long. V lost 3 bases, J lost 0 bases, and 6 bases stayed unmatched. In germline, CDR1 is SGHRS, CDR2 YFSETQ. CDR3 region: CASSSGGGMSTDTQYF. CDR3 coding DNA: TGCGCCAGCAGCTCAGGGGGCGGAATGAGCACAGATACGCAGTATTTT.

The DNA of the CDR3 is TGTGCCAGTTGTCGCAGGGCCTCTGGGGCCAACGTCCTGACTTTC. As protein: CASCRRASGANVLTF. This sequence joins TRBV19 and TRBJ2-6; TRBD1 is a possible D gene (5 bases). V shed 8 bases and J shed 0 bases, with 11 bases lying between them. The CDR3 has 15 amino acids. Germline V CDR1 and CDR2: LNHDA, SQIVND (reference sequence). Filled out from reference TRBV19 and TRBJ2-6, the complete variable domain reads DGGITQSPKYLFRKEGQNVTLSCEQNLNHDAMYWYRQDPGQGLRLIYYSQIVNDFQKGDIAEGYSVSREKKESFPLTVTSAQKNPTAFYLCASCRRASGANVLTFGAGSRLTVL.